This TCR beta chain was recorded in a study of beta chain features in type 1 diabetes. Study-wide results and limits: Researchers report that Type 1 diabetes patients had moderately but significantly shorter TCRB CDR3s across all four CD4+ subsets. Insertion counts at VDJ junctions were lower in type 1 diabetes patients, who also showed more deletions there. When cDNA is sequenced, cells with high TCR expression could be over-represented.

With regard to this clone: What it binds is unknown.

Of the isolated RNA, all was reverse transcribed, and so the sequenced material was expressed TCRB transcripts. Sequencing used immunoSEQ multiplex PCR; TCRdb keeps in-frame clones, though not all of them. The table records a few hundred thousand clones, 11% of them present only once. This TCR was sampled from a woman aged 25-40 years in good health. The sample taken for sequencing was naive CD4+ T cells from blood.

CDR3 amino acids: CASSERTSPTGELFF. The DNA of the CDR3 is TGTGCCAGCAGTGAAAGGACTAGCCCCACCGGGGAGCTGTTTTTT. The V call is TRBV25-1, the J call TRBJ2-2; 8 positions match TRBD2. Germline V lookup: CDR1 MGHDK, CDR2 SYGVNS. V was pared by 2 bases and J by 4 bases, with 3 bases of the junction left unmatched. The CDR3 runs to 15 residues.